This is a list of T cell receptor beta chains from one sample in a study of T cell responses to AZD1222 COVID-19 vaccine. Generated by immunoSEQ multiplex PCR, the TCRdb table keeps only in-frame clones and is missing some. In the table there are about 150,000 clones, around 87% of which are singletons. The sequencing used peripheral blood, collected 28 days after the second AZD1222 dose. The receptor source for this set is an adult who received the AZD1222 COVID-19 vaccine. The conserved cysteine and the conserved F or W are not part of the CDR3 here. Fields, in order: V gene, CDR3 protein.

TRBV18 | ASSPGTDYEQY
TRBV3-1/TRBV3-2 | ASSQVSGHEQY
TRBV7-9 | ASSFRQGNEKLF
TRBV29-1 | SVARDQYEQY
TRBV27 | ASWVGGYEPLH
TRBV2 | ASSYGPSLGAEAF
TRBV7-8 | ASSLSAREQY
TRBV5-1 | ASSLYPSGSNVYNEQF
TRBV21-1 | ASPRGCTEAF
TRBV5-6 | ASSEHRGTITEKLF
TRBV6-2/TRBV6-3 | ASSYFLYEQY
TRBV6-2/TRBV6-3 | ASSFGVRQGDKNIQY
TRBV7-6 | ASSRGSGTINEQF
TRBV28 | ASSSGQGTSGRAEQF
TRBV6-4 | ASRTGLNTEAF
TRBV28 | ASSSTKRSLLEAF
TRBV7-3 | ASSLTAGELF
TRBV5-1 | ASTLGSGSFYEQY
TRBV27 | ASTIRGGNYEQY
TRBV3-1/TRBV3-2 | ASSPSVGGGRNEQY
TRBV11-3 | ASSLRGSGGEQF
TRBV27 | ASSQQKTRDRVNSPLH
TRBV18 | ASSLTGTSFNEQF
TRBV19 | ASRPGQGAEGAQY
TRBV6-1 | ASSEERGFAYNSPLH
TRBV20-1 | SASIRVQGELF
TRBV28 | ASSPAGTGLNYGYT
TRBV30 | AFRSNTEAF
TRBV10-3 | AISSGLNTEAF
TRBV20-1 | SASRDGGRSTDTQY
TRBV29-1 | SRGTQEGTQQETQY
TRBV6-5 | ASSLDRVNTEAF
TRBV2 | ASNREYNQPQH
TRBV2 | ASKGGRFQETQY
TRBV18 | ASSTQAGTGAHEQY
TRBV18 | ASSPTGSGYEQY
TRBV28 | ASSLVILDTQY
TRBV19 | ASTYSGGANVLT
TRBV15 | ATSRDYSSGELF